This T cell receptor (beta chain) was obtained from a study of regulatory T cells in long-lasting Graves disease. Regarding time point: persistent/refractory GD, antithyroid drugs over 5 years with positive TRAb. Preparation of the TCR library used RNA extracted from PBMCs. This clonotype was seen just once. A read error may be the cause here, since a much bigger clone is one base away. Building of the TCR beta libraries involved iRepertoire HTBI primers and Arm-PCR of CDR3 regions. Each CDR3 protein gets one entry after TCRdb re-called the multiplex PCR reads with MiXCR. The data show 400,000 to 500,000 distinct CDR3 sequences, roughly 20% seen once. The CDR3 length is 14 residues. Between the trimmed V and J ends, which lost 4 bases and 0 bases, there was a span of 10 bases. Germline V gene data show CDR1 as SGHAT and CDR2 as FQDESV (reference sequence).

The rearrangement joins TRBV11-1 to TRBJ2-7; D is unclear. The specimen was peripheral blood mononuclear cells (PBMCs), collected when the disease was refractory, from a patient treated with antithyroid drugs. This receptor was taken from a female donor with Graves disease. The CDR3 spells CASSSFDASYEQYF. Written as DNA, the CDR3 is TGTGCCAGCAGCTCTTTCGATGCCTCCTACGAGCAGTACTTC.